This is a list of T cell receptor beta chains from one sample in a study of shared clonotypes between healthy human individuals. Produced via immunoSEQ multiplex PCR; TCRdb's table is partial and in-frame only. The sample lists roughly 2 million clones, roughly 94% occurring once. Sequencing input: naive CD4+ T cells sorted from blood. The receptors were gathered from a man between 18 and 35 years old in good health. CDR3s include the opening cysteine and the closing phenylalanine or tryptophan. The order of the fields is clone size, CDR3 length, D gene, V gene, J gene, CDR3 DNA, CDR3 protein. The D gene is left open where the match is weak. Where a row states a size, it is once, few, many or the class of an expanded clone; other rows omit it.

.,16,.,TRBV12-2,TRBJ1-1,TGTGCAAGTCGCTTAGCGCGTCAGGGGGGTTGCACTGAAGCTTTCTTT,CASRLARQGGCTEAFF
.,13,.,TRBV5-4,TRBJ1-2,TGTGCCAGCAGCTTGGGGCAGAACTATGGCTACACCTTC,CASSLGQNYGYTF
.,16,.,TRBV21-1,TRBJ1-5,TGTGCCAGCAGCAAATCCCCCCCCAGGGACAATCAGCCCCAGCATTTT,CASSKSPPRDNQPQHF
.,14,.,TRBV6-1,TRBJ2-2,TGTGCCAGCAGTGAAGCTTTGGGGCCCGGGGAGCTGTTTTTT,CASSEALGPGELFF
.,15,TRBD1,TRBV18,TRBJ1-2,TGTGCCAGCTCACCAGGGACAGGGCTGGGCTATGGCTACACCTTC,CASSPGTGLGYGYTF
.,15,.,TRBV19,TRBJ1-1,TGTGCCAGTAATACTCCCGGGACACTTGGCACTGAAGCTTTCTTT,CASNTPGTLGTEAFF
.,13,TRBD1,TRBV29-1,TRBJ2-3,TGCAGCGTTAGCAGGGGGAGCCCAGATACGCAGTATTTT,CSVSRGSPDTQYF
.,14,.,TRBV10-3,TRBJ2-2,TGTGCCATCAGTGAGTCCAGGGTCACCGGGGAGCTGTTTTTT,CAISESRVTGELFF
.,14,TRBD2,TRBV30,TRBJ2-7,TGTGCCTGGAGTCCTAGCGGGGGCATGTACGAGCAGTACTTC,CAWSPSGGMYEQYF
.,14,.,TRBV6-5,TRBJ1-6,TGTGCCAGCAGTTACAAACAGACCAATTCACCCCTCCACTTT,CASSYKQTNSPLHF
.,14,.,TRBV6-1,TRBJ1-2,TGTGCCAGCAGTGACTGGGAGAGAATTTATGGCTACACCTTC,CASSDWERIYGYTF
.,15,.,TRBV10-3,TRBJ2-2,TGTGCCATCAGCGACGGGACTCCGAACACCGGGGAGCTGTTTTTT,CAISDGTPNTGELFF
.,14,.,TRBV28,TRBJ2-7,TGTGCCAGCAGCGCACCCGGGATTTACTACGAGCAGTACTTC,CASSAPGIYYEQYF
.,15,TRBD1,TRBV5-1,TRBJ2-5,TGCGCCAGCAGCTTGACAGGGGGGATGCAAGAGACCCAGTACTTC,CASSLTGGMQETQYF
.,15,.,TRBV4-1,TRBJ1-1,TGCGCCAGCAGCCAAGAACCACTGGGGCTCACTGAAGCTTTCTTT,CASSQEPLGLTEAFF
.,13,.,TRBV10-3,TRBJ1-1,TGTGCCATCAATGAGGGGGTCGCAACTGAAGCTTTCTTT,CAINEGVATEAFF
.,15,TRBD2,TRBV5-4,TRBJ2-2,TGTGCCAGCAGCTTGAAGGTAGCGGGAAACGGGGAGCTGTTTTTT,CASSLKVAGNGELFF
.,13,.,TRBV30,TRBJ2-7,TGTGCGATTAAGATCCTGGGGCCCTACGAGCAGTACTTC,CAIKILGPYEQYF
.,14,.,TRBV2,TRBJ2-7,TGTGCCAGCAGTTCGTCAGGCCGGTCCTACGAGCAGTACTTC,CASSSSGRSYEQYF
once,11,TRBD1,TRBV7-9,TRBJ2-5,TGTGCCAGCAGCGCCGGGACAGAGCCGCACTTC,CASSAGTEPHF
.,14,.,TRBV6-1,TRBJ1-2,TGTGCCAGCAGTGAAATATGGAGCATCTATGGCTACACCTTC,CASSEIWSIYGYTF
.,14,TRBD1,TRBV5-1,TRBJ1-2,TGCGCCAGCAGCCCCGGGACAGGGGGCTTTGGCTACACCTTC,CASSPGTGGFGYTF
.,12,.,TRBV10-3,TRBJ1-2,TGTGCCATCAGTGACCCTACGGAGGGCTACACCTTC,CAISDPTEGYTF
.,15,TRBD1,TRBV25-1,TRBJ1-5,TGTGCCAGCAGTGAAATTGGGACAGGGACTCAGCCCCAGCATTTT,CASSEIGTGTQPQHF
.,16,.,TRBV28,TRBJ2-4,TGTGCCAGCAGTTCGACAGAGGGTCGATTCAAAAACATTCAGTACTTC,CASSSTEGRFKNIQYF
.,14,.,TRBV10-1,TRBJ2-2,TGCGCCACCGCACGACAGGCGGGTACCGGGGAGCTGTTTTTT,CATARQAGTGELFF
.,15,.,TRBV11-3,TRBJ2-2,TGTGCCAGCAGCCAAGGGCAAGTGAACACCGGGGAGCTGTTTTTT,CASSQGQVNTGELFF
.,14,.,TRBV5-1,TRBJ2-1,TGCGCCAGCAGCTTGGTCGGCAGGGGCAATGAGCAGTTCTTC,CASSLVGRGNEQFF
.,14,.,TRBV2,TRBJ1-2,TGTGCCAGCAGGGCAGGCTTTGCTAACTATGGCTACACCTTC,CASRAGFANYGYTF
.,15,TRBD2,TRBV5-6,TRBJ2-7,TGTGCCAGCAGCCGTAGCGGGGGGGCGGTCCACGAGCAGTACTTC,CASSRSGGAVHEQYF
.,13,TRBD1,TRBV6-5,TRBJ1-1,TGTGCCAGCAGTTACGCGGGACAGGAAAGAACTTTCTTT,CASSYAGQERTFF
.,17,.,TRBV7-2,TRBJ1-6,TGTGCCAGCAGCTTAAAGCAGGGGAGGGACTATAATTCACCCCTCCACTTT,CASSLKQGRDYNSPLHF
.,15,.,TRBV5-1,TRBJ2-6,TGCGCCAGCAGCTTGGACGGGACGGGGGCCAACGTCCTGACTTTC,CASSLDGTGANVLTF
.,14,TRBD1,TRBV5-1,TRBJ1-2,TGCGCCAGCAGCTTGGACAGGGGAGATTATGGCTACACCTTC,CASSLDRGDYGYTF
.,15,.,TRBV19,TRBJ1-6,TGTGCCAGTAGGCAGGGAAGCTCCTATAATTCACCCCTCCACTTT,CASRQGSSYNSPLHF
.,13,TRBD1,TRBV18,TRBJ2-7,TGTGCCAGCTCACCGGGACAGTCCTACGAGCAGTACTTC,CASSPGQSYEQYF
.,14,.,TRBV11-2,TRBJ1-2,TGTGCCAGCAGCTTAGAGATCGAGGGCTATGGCTACACCTTC,CASSLEIEGYGYTF
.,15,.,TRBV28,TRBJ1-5,TGTGCCAGCAGCCGGGCGCAGGGGATCAATCAGCCCCAGCATTTT,CASSRAQGINQPQHF
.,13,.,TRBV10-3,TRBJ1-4,TGTGCCATCAGTGAAAGGCGGGGAGAAAAACTGTTTTTT,CAISERRGEKLFF
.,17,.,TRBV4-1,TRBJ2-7,TGCGCCAGCAGCCAAGATCCTGGGCAAAGGGGTTCTACCGAGCAGTACTTC,CASSQDPGQRGSTEQYF
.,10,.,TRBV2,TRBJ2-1,TGTGCCAGCAGTGAACTTGAGCAGTTCTTC,CASSELEQFF
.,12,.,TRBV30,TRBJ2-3,TGTGCCTGGACACAGGACACAGATACGCAGTATTTT,CAWTQDTDTQYF
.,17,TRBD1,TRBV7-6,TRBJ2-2,TGTGCCAGCAGCTTATCTCCGGGACAGGGTGTCGCCGGGGAGCTGTTTTTT,CASSLSPGQGVAGELFF
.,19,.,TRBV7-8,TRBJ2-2,TGTGCCAGCAGCTCCAATTCTCTATCTGCTTTTGCGAACACCGGGGAGCTGTTTTTT,CASSSNSLSAFANTGELFF
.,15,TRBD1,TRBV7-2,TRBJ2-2,TGTGCCAGCAGCTCGGGACAGGGAGCGTCCGGGGAGCTGTTTTTT,CASSSGQGASGELFF
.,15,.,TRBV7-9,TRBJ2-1,TGTGCCAGCAGCTTAACAGCAGGATTAAACAATGAGCAGTTCTTC,CASSLTAGLNNEQFF
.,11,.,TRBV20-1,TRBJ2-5,TGCAGTGCTCTCTTCGGAGAGACCCAGTACTTC,CSALFGETQYF
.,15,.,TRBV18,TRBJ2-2,TGTGCCAGCTCACTGAGTACGCCTAACACCGGGGAGCTGTTTTTT,CASSLSTPNTGELFF
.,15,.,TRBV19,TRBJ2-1,TGTGCCAGTAGTATCGGTCAGGGCTATGGCAATGAGCAGTTCTTC,CASSIGQGYGNEQFF
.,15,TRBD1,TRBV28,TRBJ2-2,TGTGCCAGCAGGGGACAGGGGGCCAACACCGGGGAGCTGTTTTTT,CASRGQGANTGELFF
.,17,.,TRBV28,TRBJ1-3,TGTGCCAGCACCGACTCTTACGGGCAGAACCCTGGAAACACCATATATTTT,CASTDSYGQNPGNTIYF
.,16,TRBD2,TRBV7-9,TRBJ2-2,TGTGCCAGCAGCCCTAGCGGGAGTATCAACACCGGGGAGCTGTTTTTT,CASSPSGSINTGELFF
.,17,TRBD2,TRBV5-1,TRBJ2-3,TGCGCCAGCAGTTCTGGACTAGCGGGAGGGATCACAGATACGCAGTATTTT,CASSSGLAGGITDTQYF
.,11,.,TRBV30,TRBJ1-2,TGTGCCTGGAGTTGGGACACCTACTACACCTTC,CAWSWDTYYTF
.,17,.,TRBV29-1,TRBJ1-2,TGCAGCGTTTTCCCCTCTACAGGGAATAGAGGTGTCTATGGCTACACCTTC,CSVFPSTGNRGVYGYTF